This passage covers 5 T cell receptor beta chains from one sample sequenced in a study of control samples from healthy donors and cancer patients. Libraries were prepared by immunoSEQ multiplex PCR; TCRdb keeps only in-frame clonotypes and omits some of them. The table shows fewer than 150,000 clones, with 75% to 95% occurring only once. The specimen was blood. All receptors come from a man between 18 and 29 years old in good health.

The genes are TRBV30 and TRBJ1-5; D may be TRBD1 (5 bases). CDR3 length equals 16 residues. Looked up from germline, CDR1 is GTSNPN and CDR2 is SVGIG (reference sequence). The ends were cut back, 2 bases at V and 8 bases at J, with 22 bases in the middle. The CDR3 here is CAWSRGPIGTGEPQHF. CDR3 coding DNA: TGTGCCTGGAGTCGGGGCCCCATCGGGACTGGGGAGCCCCAGCATTTT.

The sample holds one count of this clone. The chain couples TRBV30 to TRBJ2-1, with 7 nucleotides matching TRBD2. CDR1 and CDR2 (germline): GTSNPN, SVGIG (reference sequence). After removal of 4 bases from V and 4 bases from J, the junction contained 1 base not matched to a gene. CDR3 length: 12 residues. CDR3 loop: CAWTSGYNEQFF. CDR3 bases: TGTGCCTGGACTAGCGGATACAATGAGCAGTTCTTC.

V and J are TRBV4-1 and TRBJ1-4; 11 bases are shared with TRBD1. Germline-derived CDR1 and CDR2 are MGHRA and YSYEKL. J lost 7 bases, V lost 4 bases, and 8 bases had no gene match. The CDR3 is made up of 16 amino acids. CDR3 sequence reads: CASSLGQGALSEKLFF. The CDR3, as DNA: TGCGCCAGCAGCCTCGGACAGGGGGCTCTGAGTGAAAAACTGTTTTTT.

The rearrangement links TRBV6-5 to TRBJ1-1; 7 bases align to TRBD1. Germline CDR1 is MNHEY and CDR2 is SVGAGI. V lost 8 bases and J lost 7; bases outside the gene matches: 4. The CDR3 totals 11 residues. CDR3 loop: CASGGGLEAFF. The CDR3 coding sequence is TGTGCCAGCGGAGGGGGCCTTGAAGCTTTCTTT.

This sequence joins TRBV19 and TRBJ2-3; D uncertain. The CDR3 loop spans 14 amino acids. Per germline, CDR1 LNHDA and CDR2 SQIVND (reference sequence). Trimming left V 5 bases short and J 7 bases short, with 16 bases between. For the CDR3, the DNA is TGTGCCAGTAGTTCCCGCGCGGCCCGGAATACGCAGTATTTT. It specifies CASSSRAARNTQYF.